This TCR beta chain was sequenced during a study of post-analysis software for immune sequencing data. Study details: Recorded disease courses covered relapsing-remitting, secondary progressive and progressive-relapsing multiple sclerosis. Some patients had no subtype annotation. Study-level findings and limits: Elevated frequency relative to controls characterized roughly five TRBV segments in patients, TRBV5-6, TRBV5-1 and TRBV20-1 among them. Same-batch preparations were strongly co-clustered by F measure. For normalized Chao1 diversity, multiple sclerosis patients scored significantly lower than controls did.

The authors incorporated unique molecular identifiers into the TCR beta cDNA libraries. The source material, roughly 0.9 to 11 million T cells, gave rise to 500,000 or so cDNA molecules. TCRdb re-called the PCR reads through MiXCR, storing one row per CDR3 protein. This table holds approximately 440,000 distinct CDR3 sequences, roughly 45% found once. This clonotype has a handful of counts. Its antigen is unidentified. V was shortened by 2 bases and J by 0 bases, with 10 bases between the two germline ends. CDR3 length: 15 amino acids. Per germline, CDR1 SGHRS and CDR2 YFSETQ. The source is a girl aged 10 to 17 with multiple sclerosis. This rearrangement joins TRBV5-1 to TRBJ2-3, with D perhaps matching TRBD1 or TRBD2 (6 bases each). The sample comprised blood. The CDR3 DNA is TGCGCCAGCAGCTTCAAGGGGGGAAGCACAGATACGCAGTATTTT. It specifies CASSFKGGSTDTQYF.